These 27 T cell receptor beta chains were sequenced from one sample in a study of blood T cells in healthy people across ages. Together with a sample-barcoded 5' primer, a J-beta primer mix was included in a second PCR lasting roughly 6 to 12 cycles. TCRdb called the 5' RACE reads again in MiXCR, with one record for every CDR3 protein. Here the sample spans 780,000 or so distinct CDR3 sequences, about 55% being singletons. The sequencing input was blood. Receptor source: a man at least 80 years old in good health.

This clonotype was seen once. DNA of the CDR3: TGTGCCAGCAGCTTAATGGGCCACTTACAAGAGACCCAGTACTTC. As protein: CASSLMGHLQETQYF. V and J are TRBV7-3 and TRBJ2-5; the D is unclear. Germline loops: CDR1 SGHTA, CDR2 FQGTGA. CDR3 length: 15 amino acids. V dropped 1 base and J dropped 2 bases, with 11 bases sitting between them. Drawing the rest from reference TRBV7-3 and TRBJ2-5, the complete variable domain is GAGVSQTPSNKVTEKGKYVELRCDPISGHTALYWYRQSLGQGPEFLIYFQGTGAADDSGLPNDRFFAVRPEGSVSTLKIQRTERGDSAVYLCASSLMGHLQETQYFGPGTRLLVL.

The chain uses TRBV4-1 and TRBJ1-4; D call uncertain. Germline loops: CDR1 MGHRA, CDR2 YSYEKL. The CDR3 has 13 amino acids. Trimming left V 1 base short and J 7 bases short, with 7 bases between. CDR3 in amino acids: CASSQADGEKLFF. The CDR3 nucleotides are TGCGCCAGCAGCCAAGCGGACGGTGAAAAACTGTTTTTT.

V gene TRBV20-1 combines with J gene TRBJ2-1; perhaps TRBD2 as D (6 bases). Germline assignment: CDR1 DFQATT and CDR2 SNEGSKA (reference sequence). With 6 bases removed from V and 9 bases from J, the gap between germline ends came to 21 bases. This CDR3 comprises 14 residues. The CDR3 DNA follows: TGCAGTGCGCAAATGGCCCGACTAGTTTCTGAGCAGTTCTTC. This sequence encodes CSAQMARLVSEQFF.

The chain uses TRBV29-1 and TRBJ2-5; 10 bases map to TRBD1. Unmatched junction bases numbered 6, after V lost 6 bases and J lost 2 bases. The germline gives CDR1 SQVTM, CDR2 ANQGSEA. The CDR3 is made up of 14 amino acids. The CDR3 DNA is TGCAGCGTGAGGGACAGGGGCGGGCAAGAGACCCAGTACTTC. Translating it yields CSVRDRGGQETQYF.

This clonotype showed up just a few times. The V gene is TRBV5-1, the J gene TRBJ2-1; 8 bases align to TRBD2. This CDR3 is built from 15 residues. Germline CDR1 and CDR2: SGHRS and YFSETQ. V shed 1 base and J 5 bases; nucleotides not matched to a gene: 5. CDR3 sequence (DNA): TGCGCCAGCAGCTTGTCGGGAGGGCCAAACAATGAGCAGTTCTTC. Amino acid sequence: CASSLSGGPNNEQFF. Supplemented by reference TRBV5-1 and TRBJ2-1, the full variable domain reads KAGVTQTPRYLIKTRGQQVTLSCSPISGHRSVSWYQQTPGQGLQFLFEYFSETQRNKGNFPGRFSGRQFSNSRSEMNVSTLELGDSALYLCASSLSGGPNNEQFFGPGTRLTVL.

The genes are TRBV6-5 and TRBJ2-7; 13 bases map to TRBD2. The DNA end favors TRBJ2-5, so the J call may be wrong. This CDR3 has 16 amino acids. Germline values: CDR1 MNHEY, CDR2 SVGAGI. The CDR3, as DNA: TGTGCCAGCAGGCAAAAGACTAGCGGGAGGCCAGAGACCCAGTACTTC. Amino acids: CASRQKTSGRPETQYF.

This chain uses TRBV5-6 with TRBJ2-5; 10 bases align to TRBD2. In germline, CDR1 is SGHDT, CDR2 YYEEEE. This CDR3 has 18 amino acids. The V gene end was trimmed by 0 bases and the J gene end by 5 bases; junction bases not matched to a gene: 13. This CDR3 reads CASSLVAASGSLGETQYF. The CDR3 DNA reads TGTGCCAGCAGCTTGGTAGCGGCTAGCGGGAGTCTGGGGGAGACCCAGTACTTC.

This chain links TRBV7-8 with TRBJ1-5, with 8 nucleotides matching TRBD1. CDR3 length equals 15 residues. With 5 bases clipped from V and 1 base from J, the junction kept 4 bases outside the gene matches. The germline gives CDR1 SGHVS, CDR2 FQNEAQ. CDR3 region: CASSERTGSNQPQHF. The CDR3 nucleotides are TGTGCCAGCAGCGAACGGACAGGGAGCAATCAGCCCCAGCATTTT. The variable domain in full, with the rest retrieved from reference TRBV7-8 and TRBJ1-5, is GAGVSQSPRYKVAKRGQDVALRCDPISGHVSLFWYQQALGQGPEFLTYFQNEAQLDKSGLPSDRFFAERPEGSVSTLKIQRTQQEDSAVYLCASSERTGSNQPQHFGDGTRLSIL.

This clonotype was counted only a few times. CDR3 protein: CASTLGHGSYNEQFF. The CDR3 bases are TGTGCCAGCACTTTAGGTCATGGCTCCTACAATGAGCAGTTCTTC. The chain couples TRBV2 to TRBJ2-1; D unclear. The CDR3 is 15 residues long. V lost 7 bases and J lost 0, with 13 bases in between. CDR1 SNHLY and CDR2 FYNNEI come from the germline V gene.

V is TRBV12-5 and J is TRBJ1-2; tentative D call: TRBD1 (5 bases). Germline lookup yields CDR1 LGHNT and CDR2 FRNRAP. The CDR3 contains 15 residues. Trimming removed 1 base from V and 6 bases from J, with 15 bases in between. The CDR3 bases are TGTGCTAGTGGTTTGGCCCTCCGGGGGTTAGATGGCTACACCTTC. Protein: CASGLALRGLDGYTF.

This clonotype turned up a few times. This chain links TRBV5-1 with TRBJ1-4; no firm D call. The CDR3 runs 12 residues. Per the germline V gene, CDR1 is SGHRS and CDR2 is YFSETQ. The V end was cut by 4 bases, the J end by 8 bases, with 9 bases between. The CDR3 DNA reads TGCGCCAGCAGCATATCGGGAGAAAAACTGTTTTTT. This translates into CASSISGEKLFF.

This chain connects TRBV4-1 to TRBJ2-1; D is undetermined. CDR3 length equals 14 residues. The V end was cut by 2 bases, the J end by 7 bases, with 12 bases between. The V gene's germline CDR1 is MGHRA and CDR2 YSYEKL. The CDR3 loop is CASSQFSPRNEQFF. The CDR3 DNA sequence: TGCGCCAGCAGCCAATTTAGCCCGAGGAATGAGCAGTTCTTC.

Of note for this clonotype: A junction end diverges from the germline sequence, so it may reflect a read error. The rearrangement uses TRBV20-1 and TRBJ1-2; possible D gene TRBD1, 6 bases. The CDR3 consists of 18 residues. Germline CDR1 is DFQATT and CDR2 is SNEGSKA (reference sequence). CDR3 loop: CSARHFRDGAAGRGGYTF. The CDR3 DNA follows: TGCAGCGCTAGACACTTCCGGGACGGCGCGGCGGGCAGGGGTGGCTACACCTTC.

The genes are TRBV6-5 and TRBJ2-5; D might be TRBD1 or TRBD2, each matching 5 bases. CDR1 MNHEY and CDR2 SVGAGI come from the germline V gene. This CDR3 is built from 15 residues. Trimming pared 2 bases from V and 4 bases from J, leaving 14 bases between. The CDR3 nucleotides are TGTGCCAGCAGTTACCGCAGGGTGAGGGTAGAGACCCAGTACTTC. It translates to CASSYRRVRVETQYF.

The rearrangement uses TRBV5-1 and TRBJ1-2; TRBD1 might be the D (5 bases). Trimming pared 4 bases from V and 5 bases from J, leaving 15 bases between. The CDR3 has 14 residues. The germline CDR1 and CDR2 sequences are SGHRS and YFSETQ. Written as DNA, the CDR3 is TGCGCCAGCAGCCCCGGGGCGGAGATTTATGGCTACACCTTC. This sequence encodes CASSPGAEIYGYTF.

This clonotype was detected once. The chain's CDR3 is CASSPLGTSGRGLYEQYF. CDR3 bases: TGTGCCAGCTCGCCGTTGGGGACTAGCGGGAGGGGCCTCTACGAGCAGTACTTC. This chain uses TRBV9 with TRBJ2-7; 16 nucleotides align to TRBD2. The CDR3 totals 18 residues. V lost 7 bases to trimming and J lost 3 bases; unmatched junction nucleotides: 13. Germline V lookup: CDR1 SGDLS, CDR2 YYNGEE.

This chain connects TRBV25-1 to TRBJ2-3, with a tentative D call TRBD1 (5 bases). The V gene lost 7 bases and the J gene lost 0 bases, with 14 bases spanning the gap. This CDR3 has 15 amino acids. Germline values: CDR1 MGHDK, CDR2 SYGVNS. Written as DNA, the CDR3 is TGTGCCAGCAAGCTAGGGGCTTCGAGCACAGATACGCAGTATTTT. Its translation: CASKLGASSTDTQYF.

This clonotype came up once. This chain joins TRBV10-3 and TRBJ1-2, with D unclear. Trimming removed 3 bases at V and 6 bases at J, with 14 bases between. Looked up from germline, CDR1 is ENHRY and CDR2 is SYGVKD. CDR3 length: 14 amino acids. The CDR3 DNA follows: TGTGCCATCAGTGAAGGTCAGACTTGTGATGGCTACACCTTC. Translation: CAISEGQTCDGYTF.

This clonotype was picked up a small number of times. The chain links TRBV29-1 to TRBJ2-5; D gene uncertain. This CDR3 has 12 amino acids. With 7 bases removed from V and 3 bases from J, the gap between germline ends came to 12 bases. The germline V gene has CDR1 SQVTM and CDR2 ANQGSEA. CDR3 nucleotides: TGCAGCGCCTCCGGGCCAGAAGAGACCCAGTACTTC. Translated: CSASGPEETQYF.

The chain joins TRBV27 to TRBJ1-2; the D gene is possibly TRBD1 (5 bases). This CDR3 has 12 amino acids. Trimming pared 6 bases from V and 4 bases from J, leaving 9 bases between. Per germline, CDR1 MNHEY and CDR2 SMNVEV (reference sequence). Here the CDR3 reads CASRGTPYGYTF. The CDR3 nucleotides read TGTGCCAGCAGAGGGACTCCCTATGGCTACACCTTC.

The V call is TRBV4-1, the J call TRBJ2-7; D is perhaps TRBD2 (5 bases). The CDR3 consists of 14 residues. V shed 3 bases and J shed 0 bases, with 9 bases lying between them. The V gene's germline CDR1 is MGHRA and CDR2 YSYEKL. DNA for the CDR3: TGCGCCAGCAGCCACGGGATAGGCTCCTACGAGCAGTACTTC. Translated, it gives CASSHGIGSYEQYF.

This clonotype has just a few counts. The chain employs TRBV2 and TRBJ2-2; possibly TRBD1 for D (5 bases). The V gene's germline CDR1 is SNHLY and CDR2 FYNNEI. The CDR3 loop spans 14 amino acids. V lost 6 bases and J 2 bases, leaving 10 bases between the germline ends. The CDR3 protein is CASRLTENTGELFF. As DNA, the CDR3 is TGTGCCAGCAGGCTGACAGAAAACACCGGGGAGCTGTTTTTT.

With regard to this clonotype: Mismatch with germline at one junction end may stem from a read error. The V and J genes are TRBV12-3 or TRBV12-4 and TRBJ2-1, with D tentatively TRBD1 or TRBD2 (5 bases each). This CDR3 comprises 12 residues. This chain's CDR3 is CTSSLMGVGPFF. The CDR3 DNA follows: TGTACCAGCAGTTTAATGGGGGTTGGTCCGTTCTTC.

This clonotype was seen only a few times. This CDR3 reads CASSSRGFGFGYTF. The CDR3 bases are TGTGCCAGCAGCTCCAGGGGATTCGGCTTTGGCTACACCTTC. The chain has TRBV7-9 and TRBJ1-2, with a possible D match to TRBD1 (6 bases). Germline V gene data show CDR1 as SEHNR and CDR2 as FQNEAQ (reference sequence). This CDR3 has 14 amino acids. With 4 bases removed from V and 7 bases from J, the gap between germline ends came to 16 bases.

CDR3 amino acids: CASSHKGTGSYEQYF. The DNA of the CDR3 is TGTGCCAGCAGCCACAAAGGGACAGGGTCCTACGAGCAGTACTTC. This chain links TRBV13 with TRBJ2-7, with TRBD1 identical over 9 bases. After removal of 5 bases from V and 1 base from J, the junction contained 6 bases not matched to a gene. Germline V gives CDR1 PRHDT, CDR2 FYEKMQ (reference sequence). The CDR3 contains 15 residues. The variable domain in full, with the rest retrieved from reference TRBV13 and TRBJ2-7, is AAGVIQSPRHLIKEKRETATLKCYPIPRHDTVYWYQQGPGQDPQFLISFYEKMQSDKGSIPDRFSAQQFSDYHSELNMSSLELGDSALYFCASSHKGTGSYEQYFGPGTRLTVT.

As for this clonotype: This may stem from a read error, because a much larger clone lies one nucleotide away. The chain combines TRBV3-1 with TRBJ2-7, with TRBD2 matching over 10 bases. The end of the DNA fits TRBJ2-5 better, so the J call may be wrong. Germline V gene lookup returns CDR1 LGHDT and CDR2 YNNKEL (reference sequence). The CDR3 sequence is 14 residues long. CDR3 DNA: TGTGCCAGCAACCGAGCTAGCGGGAGTGAGACCCAGTACTTC. Translated, it gives CASNRASGSETQYF.

Of note for this clonotype: Germline is not matched at one junction end, which may reflect a read error. This chain connects TRBV20-1 to TRBJ2-7, with 9 bases lining up with TRBD2. The CDR3 runs 17 residues. Germline values: CDR1 DFQATT, CDR2 SNEGSKA (reference sequence). CDR3: CSARDRAMGGRVHEQYF. The CDR3 nucleotides read TGCAGTGCCAGAGACAGGGCGATGGGCGGGAGGGTGCACGAGCAGTACTTC.